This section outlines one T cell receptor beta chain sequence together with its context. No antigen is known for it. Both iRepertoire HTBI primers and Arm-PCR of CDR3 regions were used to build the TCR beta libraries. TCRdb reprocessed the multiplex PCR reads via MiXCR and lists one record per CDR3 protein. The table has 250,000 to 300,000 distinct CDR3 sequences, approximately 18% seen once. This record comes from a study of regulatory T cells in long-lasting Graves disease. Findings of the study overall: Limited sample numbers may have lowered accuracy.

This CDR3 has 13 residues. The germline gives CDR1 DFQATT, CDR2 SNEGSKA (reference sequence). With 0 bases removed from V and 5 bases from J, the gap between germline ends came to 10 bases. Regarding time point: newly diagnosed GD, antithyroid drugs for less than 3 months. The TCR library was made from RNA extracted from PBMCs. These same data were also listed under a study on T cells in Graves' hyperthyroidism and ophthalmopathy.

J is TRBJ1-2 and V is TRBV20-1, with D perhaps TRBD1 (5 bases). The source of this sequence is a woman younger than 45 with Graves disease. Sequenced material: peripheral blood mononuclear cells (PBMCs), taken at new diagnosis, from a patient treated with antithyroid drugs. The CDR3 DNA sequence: TGCAGTGCTAGAGATCAGGGTTGGTATGGCTACACCTTC. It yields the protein CSARDQGWYGYTF.